This is a list of T cell receptor beta chains from one sample in a study of blood T cell repertoires in COVID-19. Produced via immunoSEQ multiplex PCR; TCRdb's table is partial and in-frame only. Among 200,000 to 250,000 clones, approximately 85% were seen once, and the ten largest hold roughly 8.2%. Material for sequencing was peripheral blood. The source is a woman older than 75 with COVID-19, enrolled during active disease. Both conserved end residues are part of each CDR3. Fields, in order: D gene, clone size, V gene, J gene, CDR3 protein, CDR3 DNA. A D gene is named only where the DNA matches it firmly. Only some rows state a clone size, as once, few, many or a class for expanded clones.

>TRBD1|-|TRBV28|TRBJ2-1
CASSFRVRGRRGEQFF
TGTGCCAGCAGTTTTAGAGTCAGGGGGCGCCGAGGTGAGCAGTTCTTC
>TRBD2|-|TRBV7-8|TRBJ2-3
CASSSNSGRSDTQYF
TGTGCCAGCAGCTCGAACAGCGGGAGGTCCGATACGCAGTATTTT
>TRBD1|-|TRBV2|TRBJ1-2
CASNGRTGGTGYTF
TGTGCCAGCAATGGGAGGACAGGAGGGACTGGCTACACCTTC
>TRBD2|-|TRBV2|TRBJ2-1
CASSETRGSYNEQFF
TGTGCCAGCAGTGAAACGCGGGGGTCCTACAATGAGCAGTTCTTC
>TRBD1|-|TRBV7-2|TRBJ1-1
CASSLTGRNTEAFF
TGTGCCAGCAGCTTGACAGGGCGGAACACTGAAGCTTTCTTT
>TRBD1|-|TRBV11-2|TRBJ1-4
CASSLGDRDNEKLFF
TGTGCCAGCAGCTTAGGGGACAGGGATAATGAAAAACTGTTTTTT
>-|-|TRBV5-1|TRBJ1-5
CASSLLGDNQPQHF
TGCGCCAGCAGCTTGTTAGGGGACAATCAGCCCCAGCATTTT
>TRBD1|hyperexpanded|TRBV14|TRBJ1-2
CASSQLGPGGSLDYGYTF
TGTGCCAGCAGCCAATTGGGCCCAGGGGGTTCCCTGGACTATGGCTACACCTTC
>TRBD1|-|TRBV7-9|TRBJ2-7
CASSDRQGTYEQYF
TGTGCCAGCAGCGACCGACAGGGAACCTACGAGCAGTACTTC
>-|-|TRBV9|TRBJ2-6
CASSVLPVSGANVLTF
TGTGCCAGCAGCGTACTCCCCGTCTCTGGGGCCAACGTCCTGACTTTC
>TRBD2|-|TRBV9|TRBJ2-5
CASSVDSGRGETQYF
TGTGCCAGCAGCGTAGACAGCGGGAGAGGAGAGACCCAGTACTTC
>-|-|TRBV19|TRBJ1-6
CASSITSTANSPLHF
TGTGCCAGTAGTATAACTTCGACAGCTAATTCACCCCTCCACTTT
>-|-|TRBV4-1|TRBJ1-2
CASSPGQTSNYGYTF
TGCGCCAGCTCCCCAGGGCAGACCTCTAACTATGGCTACACCTTC
>-|-|TRBV14|TRBJ1-5
CAILVSGVVYQPQHF
TGTGCCATCCTAGTGTCGGGAGTAGTGTATCAGCCCCAGCATTTT
>-|-|TRBV21-1|TRBJ1-4
CASSKVGDEKLFF
TGTGCCAGCAGCAAAGTGGGAGATGAAAAACTGTTTTTT
>TRBD2|-|TRBV30|TRBJ2-7
CAWSGTSGSSYEQYF
TGTGCCTGGAGCGGGACTAGCGGCAGCTCCTACGAGCAGTACTTC
>TRBD1|once|TRBV28|TRBJ1-5
CASSAPGQGLQPQHF
TGTGCCAGCAGTGCCCCGGGACAGGGCTTACAGCCCCAGCATTTT
>TRBD1|-|TRBV6-5|TRBJ1-2
CASRIQGVANGYTF
TGTGCCAGCAGGATACAGGGGGTGGCAAATGGCTACACCTTC
>TRBD2|-|TRBV28|TRBJ2-5
CASSHGPNSGGRETQYF
TGTGCCAGCAGCCACGGGCCGAATAGCGGGGGGCGAGAGACCCAGTACTTC
>TRBD1|-|TRBV29-1|TRBJ2-7
CSVARQGALRYEQYF
TGCAGCGTTGCTCGGCAGGGGGCGCTCCGCTACGAGCAGTACTTC
>-|-|TRBV13|TRBJ1-5
CASSLGTLNQPQHF
TGTGCCAGCAGCCTAGGGACACTGAATCAGCCCCAGCATTTT
>TRBD1|few|TRBV11-2|TRBJ2-7
CASRVSTGAYEQYF
TGTGCCAGCAGAGTGTCGACAGGGGCCTACGAGCAGTACTTC
>-|-|TRBV24-1|TRBJ2-7
CATSDFKGVSGRAYEQYF
TGTGCCACCAGTGATTTTAAGGGGGTCAGCGGTAGAGCCTACGAGCAGTACTTC